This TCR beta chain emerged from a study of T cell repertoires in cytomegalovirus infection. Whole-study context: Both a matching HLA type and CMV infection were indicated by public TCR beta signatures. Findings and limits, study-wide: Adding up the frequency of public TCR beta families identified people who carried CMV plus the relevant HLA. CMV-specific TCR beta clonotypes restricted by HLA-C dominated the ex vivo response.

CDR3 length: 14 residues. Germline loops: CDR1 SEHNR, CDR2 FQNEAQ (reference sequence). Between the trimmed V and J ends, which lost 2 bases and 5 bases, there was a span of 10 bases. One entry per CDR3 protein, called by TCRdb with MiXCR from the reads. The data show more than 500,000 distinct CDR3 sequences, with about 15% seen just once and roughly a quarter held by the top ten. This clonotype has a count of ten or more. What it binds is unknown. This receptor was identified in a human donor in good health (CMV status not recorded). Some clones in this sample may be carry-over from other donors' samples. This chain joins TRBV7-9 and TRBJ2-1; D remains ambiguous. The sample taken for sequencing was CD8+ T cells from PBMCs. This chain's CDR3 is CASSLIGLNNEQFF. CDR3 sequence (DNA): TGTGCCAGCAGCTTAATCGGGTTAAACAATGAGCAGTTCTTC.